This TCR beta chain emerged from a study of T cells in Graves' hyperthyroidism and ophthalmopathy. Germline loops: CDR1 SQVTM, CDR2 ANQGSEA. The V end lost 7 bases, the J end lost 1 base, and 7 bases lay between the germline ends. The CDR3 runs to 11 residues. Remarks on this clonotype: Its antigen is not known.

TCR beta CDR3 regions were amplified from RNA. The HTBI primer set drove a first-round RT-PCR of the TCR CDR3. TCRdb passed the multiplex PCR reads through MiXCR, listing each CDR3 protein once. The table records over 500,000 distinct CDR3 sequences, approximately 49% of them present only once. Regarding the study as a whole: The model foresaw ophthalmopathy a median around 6 months prior to onset. Among clonotypes expanded in thyroid above 0.001, most were also found in blood.

Patients with uncontrolled infections, other autoimmune diseases, pregnancy or lactation were excluded. Clinical symptoms, serum thyroxine, TRAb, thyroid ultrasound and orbital computed tomography informed diagnoses. The receptor was derived from an adult woman with Graves' disease, either hyperthyroidism or ophthalmopathy (not recorded which). Sequenced material: peripheral blood or thyroid tissue (not recorded which). The chain carries TRBV29-1 and TRBJ1-2; D possibly corresponds to TRBD1 (5 bases). CDR3 coding DNA: TGCAGCGGCCAGGGTAACTATGGCTACACCTTC. Its protein is CSGQGNYGYTF.